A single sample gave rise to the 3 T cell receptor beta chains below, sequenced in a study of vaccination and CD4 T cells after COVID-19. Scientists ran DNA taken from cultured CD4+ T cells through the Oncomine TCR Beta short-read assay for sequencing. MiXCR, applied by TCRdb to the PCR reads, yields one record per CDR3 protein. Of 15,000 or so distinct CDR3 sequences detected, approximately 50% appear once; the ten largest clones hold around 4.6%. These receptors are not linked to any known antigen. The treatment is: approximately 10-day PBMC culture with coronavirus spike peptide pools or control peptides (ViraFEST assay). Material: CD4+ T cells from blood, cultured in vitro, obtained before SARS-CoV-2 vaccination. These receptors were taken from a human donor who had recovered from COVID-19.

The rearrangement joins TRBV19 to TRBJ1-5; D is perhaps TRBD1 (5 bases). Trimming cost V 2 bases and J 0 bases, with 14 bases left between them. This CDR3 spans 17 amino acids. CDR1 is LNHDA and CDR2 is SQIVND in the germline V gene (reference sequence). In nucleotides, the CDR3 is TGTGCCAGTAGTATAAGTGGAGGGGCTAATAGCAATCAGCCCCAGCATTTT. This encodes CASSISGGANSNQPQHF.

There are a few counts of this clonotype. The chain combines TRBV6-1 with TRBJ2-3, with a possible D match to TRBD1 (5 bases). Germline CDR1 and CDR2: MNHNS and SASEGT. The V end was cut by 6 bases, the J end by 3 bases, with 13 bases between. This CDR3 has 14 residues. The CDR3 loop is CASSSQGPTDTQYF. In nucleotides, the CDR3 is TGTGCCAGCAGCAGCCAGGGTCCAACAGATACGCAGTATTTT.

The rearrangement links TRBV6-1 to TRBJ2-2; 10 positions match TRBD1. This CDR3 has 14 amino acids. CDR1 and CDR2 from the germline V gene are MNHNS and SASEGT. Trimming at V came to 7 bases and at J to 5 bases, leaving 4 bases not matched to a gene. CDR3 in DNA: TGTGCCAGCACCTGGACAGGGGGAACCGGGGAGCTGTTTTTT. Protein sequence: CASTWTGGTGELFF.